The present T cell receptor beta chain was sequenced within a study of T cell repertoires in cytomegalovirus infection. Study outcomes and limitations: Individuals carrying CMV plus the relevant HLA were identified by cumulative frequency of public TCR beta families.

After removal of 1 base from V and 4 bases from J, the junction contained 8 bases not matched to a gene. Looked up from germline, CDR1 is SNHLY and CDR2 is FYNNEI. The CDR3 extends over 17 amino acids. This clonotype came up a few times. Its target is not known. TCRdb processed the reads anew with MiXCR; each CDR3 protein has one entry. The sample records roughly 500,000 distinct CDR3 sequences, 16% being singletons. This chain links TRBV2 with TRBJ2-3; TRBD2 aligns across 10 bases. Sequencing input: CD8+ T cells from PBMCs. The receptor was isolated from a human donor in good health (CMV status not recorded). Some clones in this sample may be carry-over from other donors' samples. The CDR3 bases are TGTGCCAGCAGTGAAGACGCTAGCGGGAGTTGGCCAGATACGCAGTATTTT. This codes for CASSEDASGSWPDTQYF.